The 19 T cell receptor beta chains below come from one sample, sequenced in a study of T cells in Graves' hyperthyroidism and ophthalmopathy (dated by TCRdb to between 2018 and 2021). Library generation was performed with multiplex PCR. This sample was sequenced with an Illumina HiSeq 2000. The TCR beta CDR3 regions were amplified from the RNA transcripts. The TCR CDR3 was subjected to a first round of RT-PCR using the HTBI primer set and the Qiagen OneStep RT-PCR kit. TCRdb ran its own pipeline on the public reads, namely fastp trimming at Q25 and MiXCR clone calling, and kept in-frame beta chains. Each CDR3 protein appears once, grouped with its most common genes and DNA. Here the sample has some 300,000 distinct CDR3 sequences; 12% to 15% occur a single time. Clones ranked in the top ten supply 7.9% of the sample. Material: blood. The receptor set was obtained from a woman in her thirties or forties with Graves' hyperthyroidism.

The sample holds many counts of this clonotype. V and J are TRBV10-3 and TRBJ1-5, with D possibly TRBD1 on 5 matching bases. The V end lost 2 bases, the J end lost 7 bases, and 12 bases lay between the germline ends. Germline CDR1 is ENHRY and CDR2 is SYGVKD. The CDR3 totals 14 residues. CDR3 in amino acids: CAISETQRDQPQHF. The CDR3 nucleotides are TGTGCCATCAGTGAGACCCAGAGGGACCAGCCCCAGCATTTT.

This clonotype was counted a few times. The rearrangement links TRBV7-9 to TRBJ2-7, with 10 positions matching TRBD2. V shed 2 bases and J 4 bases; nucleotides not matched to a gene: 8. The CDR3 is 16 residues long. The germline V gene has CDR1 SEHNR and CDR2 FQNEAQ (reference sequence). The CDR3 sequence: CASSLKASGSQYEQYF. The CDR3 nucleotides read TGTGCCAGCAGCTTAAAGGCTAGCGGGAGTCAATACGAGCAGTACTTC.

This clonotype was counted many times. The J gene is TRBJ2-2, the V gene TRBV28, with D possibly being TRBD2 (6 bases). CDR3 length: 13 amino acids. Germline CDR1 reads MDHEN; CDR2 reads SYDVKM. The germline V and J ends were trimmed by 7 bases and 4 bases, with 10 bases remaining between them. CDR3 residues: CASIRGSTGELFF. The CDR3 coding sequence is TGTGCCAGCATCCGGGGGAGCACCGGGGAGCTGTTTTTT.

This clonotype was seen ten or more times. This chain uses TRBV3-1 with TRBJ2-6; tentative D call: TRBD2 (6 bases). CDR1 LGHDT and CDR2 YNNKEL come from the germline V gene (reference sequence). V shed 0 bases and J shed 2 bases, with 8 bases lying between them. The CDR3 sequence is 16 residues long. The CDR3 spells CASSQEEGTGANVLTF. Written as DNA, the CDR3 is TGTGCCAGCAGCCAAGAGGAGGGAACTGGGGCCAACGTCCTGACTTTC.

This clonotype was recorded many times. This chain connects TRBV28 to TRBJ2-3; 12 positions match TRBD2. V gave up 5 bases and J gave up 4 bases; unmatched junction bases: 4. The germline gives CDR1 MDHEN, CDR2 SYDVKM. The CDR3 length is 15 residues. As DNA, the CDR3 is TGTGCCAGCAGTCCCCTAGCGGGAGGGGCAGATACGCAGTATTTT. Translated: CASSPLAGGADTQYF. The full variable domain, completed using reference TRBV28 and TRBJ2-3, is DVKVTQSSRYLVKRTGEKVFLECVQDMDHENMFWYRQDPGLGLRLIYFSYDVKMKEKGDIPEGYSVSREKKERFSLILESASTNQTSMYLCASSPLAGGADTQYFGPGTRLTVL.

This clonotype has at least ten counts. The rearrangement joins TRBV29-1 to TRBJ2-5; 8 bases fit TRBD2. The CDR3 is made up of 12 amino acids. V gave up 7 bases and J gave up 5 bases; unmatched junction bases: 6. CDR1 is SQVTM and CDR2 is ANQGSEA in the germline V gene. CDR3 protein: CSESAGAETQYF. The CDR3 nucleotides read TGCAGCGAGTCAGCGGGAGCGGAGACCCAGTACTTC.

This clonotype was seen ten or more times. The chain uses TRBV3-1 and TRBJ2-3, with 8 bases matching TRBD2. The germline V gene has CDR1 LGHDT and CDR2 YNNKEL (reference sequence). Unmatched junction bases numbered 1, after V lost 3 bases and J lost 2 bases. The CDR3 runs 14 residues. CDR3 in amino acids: CASSHGRATDTQYF. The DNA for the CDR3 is TGTGCCAGCAGCCACGGGAGGGCCACAGATACGCAGTATTTT.

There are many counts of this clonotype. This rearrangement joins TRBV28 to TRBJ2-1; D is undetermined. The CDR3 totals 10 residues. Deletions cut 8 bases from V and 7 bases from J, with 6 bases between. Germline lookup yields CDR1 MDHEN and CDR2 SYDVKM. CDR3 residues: CASLGNEQFF. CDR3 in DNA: TGTGCCAGCCTAGGGAATGAGCAGTTCTTC.

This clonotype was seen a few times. CDR3 amino acids: CASSIQSSSGNTGELFF. DNA of the CDR3: TGCGCCAGCAGCATCCAGTCTTCGAGCGGGAACACCGGGGAGCTGTTTTTT. The V gene is TRBV5-1, the J gene TRBJ2-2; D possibly corresponds to TRBD2 (5 bases). Germline CDR1 reads SGHRS; CDR2 reads YFSETQ. V lost 4 bases and J lost 1, with 17 bases in between. The CDR3 extends over 17 amino acids.

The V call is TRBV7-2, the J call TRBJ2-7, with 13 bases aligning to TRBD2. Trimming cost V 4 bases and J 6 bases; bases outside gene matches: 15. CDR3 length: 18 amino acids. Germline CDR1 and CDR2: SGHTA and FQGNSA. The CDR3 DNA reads TGTGCCAGCAGCTCCCCAGCCAGAGGACTAGCGGGAGAGGGCGAGCAGTACTTC. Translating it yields CASSSPARGLAGEGEQYF.

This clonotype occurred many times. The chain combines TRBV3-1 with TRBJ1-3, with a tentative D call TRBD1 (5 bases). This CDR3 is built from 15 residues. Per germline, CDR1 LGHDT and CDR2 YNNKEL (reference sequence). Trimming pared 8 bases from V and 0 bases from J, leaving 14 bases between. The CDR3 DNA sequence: TGTGCCAGCGCACAGGACGGTTACTCTGGAAACACCATATATTTT. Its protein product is CASAQDGYSGNTIYF.

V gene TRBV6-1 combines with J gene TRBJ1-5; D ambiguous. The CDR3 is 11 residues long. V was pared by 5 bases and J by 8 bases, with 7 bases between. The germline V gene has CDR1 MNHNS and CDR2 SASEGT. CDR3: CASSSGKPQHF. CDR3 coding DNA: TGTGCCAGCAGTTCCGGAAAGCCCCAGCATTTT.

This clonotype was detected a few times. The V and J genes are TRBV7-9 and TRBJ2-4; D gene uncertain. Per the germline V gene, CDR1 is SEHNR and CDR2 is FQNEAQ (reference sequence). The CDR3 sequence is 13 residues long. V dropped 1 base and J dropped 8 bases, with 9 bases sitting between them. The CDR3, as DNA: TGTGCCAGCAGCTTAGTCGGAAATCACATTCAGTACTTC. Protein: CASSLVGNHIQYF.

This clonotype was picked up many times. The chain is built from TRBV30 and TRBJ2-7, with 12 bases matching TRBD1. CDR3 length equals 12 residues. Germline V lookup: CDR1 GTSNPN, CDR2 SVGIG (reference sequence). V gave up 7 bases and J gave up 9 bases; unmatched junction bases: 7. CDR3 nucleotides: TGTGCCTCGAGGGACAGGGGGCCTAGGCAGTACTTC. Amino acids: CASRDRGPRQYF.

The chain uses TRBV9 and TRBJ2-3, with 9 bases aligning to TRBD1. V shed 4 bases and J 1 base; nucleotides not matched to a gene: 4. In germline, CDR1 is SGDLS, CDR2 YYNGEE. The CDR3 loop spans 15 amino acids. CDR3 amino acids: CASSRGQGRTDTQYF. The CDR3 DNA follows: TGTGCCAGCAGCCGAGGACAGGGGCGCACAGATACGCAGTATTTT.

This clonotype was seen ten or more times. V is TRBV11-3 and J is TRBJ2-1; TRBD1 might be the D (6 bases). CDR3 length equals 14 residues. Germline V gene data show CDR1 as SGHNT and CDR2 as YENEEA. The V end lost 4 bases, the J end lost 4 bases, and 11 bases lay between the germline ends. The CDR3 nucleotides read TGTGCCAGCAGCTCCAAGGACAGTTACAATGAGCAGTTCTTC. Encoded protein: CASSSKDSYNEQFF.

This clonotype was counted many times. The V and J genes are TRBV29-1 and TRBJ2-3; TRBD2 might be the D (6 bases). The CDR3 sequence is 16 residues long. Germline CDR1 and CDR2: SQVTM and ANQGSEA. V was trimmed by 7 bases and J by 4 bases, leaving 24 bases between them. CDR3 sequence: CSATQRGLGPPDTQYF. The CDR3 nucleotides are TGCAGCGCCACTCAAAGGGGACTCGGACCGCCAGATACGCAGTATTTT.

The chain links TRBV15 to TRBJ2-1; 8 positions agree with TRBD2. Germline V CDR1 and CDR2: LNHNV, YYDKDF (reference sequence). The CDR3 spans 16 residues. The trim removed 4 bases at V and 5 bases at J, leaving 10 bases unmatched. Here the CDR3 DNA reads TGTGCCACCAGCACCGGGGGGGACGGTTTAGACAATGAGCAGTTCTTC. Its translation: CATSTGGDGLDNEQFF.

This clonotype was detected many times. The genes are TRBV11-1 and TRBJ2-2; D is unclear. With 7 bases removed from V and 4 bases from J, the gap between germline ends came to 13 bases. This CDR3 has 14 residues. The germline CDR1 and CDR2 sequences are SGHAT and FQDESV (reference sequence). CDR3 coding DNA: TGTGCCAGCACGGGCTCCTTGAGCACCGGGGAGCTGTTTTTT. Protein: CASTGSLSTGELFF.